These 20 T cell receptor beta chains were sequenced from one sample in a study of T cells in placental villitis. Antigen specificity for these receptors is unknown. The libraries were made with immunoSEQ v4. Sequencing was performed with immunoSEQ multiplex PCR; in TCRdb, only in-frame clones are kept and a portion is missing. The sample shows about 2,000 clones, 82% of them seen only once. The study, taken as a whole, reports: Placentae with villitis of unknown etiology showed clonal expansion, median clonality approximately 0.057 versus control 0.0045 to 0.007.

The material sequenced was placental tissue containing maternal and fetal cells. The receptors were sampled from a human patient with villitis of unknown etiology; the placental T cells may come from both mother and fetus.

The chain is built from TRBV10-3 and TRBJ2-1; possibly TRBD2 for D (5 bases). CDR1 ENHRY and CDR2 SYGVKD come from the germline V gene. CDR3 size: 14 residues. Trimming took 2 bases from V and 14 from J, leaving 19 bases between them. CDR3 in DNA: TGTGCCATCAGTGAGGCGGGTCTTGGCAGCACGGAGTTCTTC. Residues: CAISEAGLGSTEFF.

This sequence joins TRBV28 and TRBJ1-4; D is unclear. The V end lost 6 bases, the J end lost 8 bases, and 16 bases lay between the germline ends. Germline assignment: CDR1 MDHEN and CDR2 SYDVKM. This CDR3 has 14 amino acids. Here the CDR3 DNA reads TGTGCCAGCAGCCACGCTACAGTAAGAGAAAAACTGTTTTTT. This gives the protein CASSHATVREKLFF.

The chain combines TRBV5-1 with TRBJ2-2; D unclear. V was pared by 4 bases and J by 6 bases, with 10 bases between. This CDR3 has 13 amino acids. In germline, CDR1 is SGHRS, CDR2 YFSETQ. The CDR3 DNA is TGCGCCAGCAGCCCCGTAAGGGCCGGGGAGCTGTTTTTT. It is translated as CASSPVRAGELFF.

This clone was seen more than once but under ten times. This CDR3 is also generated by other DNA sequences in the sample. This sequence joins TRBV6-1 and TRBJ2-3, with D tentatively TRBD1 or TRBD2 (6 bases each). The germline V gene has CDR1 MNHNS and CDR2 SASEGT. V lost 3 bases to trimming and J lost 2 bases, with 12 bases between them. This CDR3 comprises 15 residues. For the CDR3, the DNA is TGTGCCAGCAGTGATGGGGGGCTCCACACAGATACGCAGTATTTT. Amino acid sequence: CASSDGGLHTDTQYF.

V and J are TRBV9 and TRBJ2-2; D perhaps matches TRBD1 (6 bases). CDR3 length equals 15 residues. Trimming stripped 2 bases from V and 2 bases from J, with 10 bases between. Germline V gene sequence: CDR1 SGDLS, CDR2 YYNGEE. CDR3 sequence (DNA): TGTGCCAGCAGCGTCGGGACATTAAACACCGGGGAGCTGTTTTTT. Protein product: CASSVGTLNTGELFF.

The chain carries TRBV3-1 (or the pseudogene TRBV3-2) and TRBJ1-2; 10 bases map to TRBD1. The germline gives CDR1 LGHDT, CDR2 YNNKEL (reference sequence). Trimming removed 0 bases from V and 1 base from J; junction bases left unmatched: 5. The CDR3 extends over 17 amino acids. The CDR3 is CASSQDYGQGGNYGYTF. In DNA form, the CDR3 reads TGTGCCAGCAGCCAAGATTACGGACAGGGGGGTAACTATGGCTACACCTTC.

The chain joins TRBV6-5 to TRBJ1-6; unclear D gene. V lost 7 bases to trimming and J lost 3 bases, with 13 bases between them. The CDR3 totals 15 residues. CDR1 is MNHEY and CDR2 is SVGAGI in the germline V gene. In DNA form, the CDR3 reads TGTGCCAGCACCGAGGATCAGGACTATAATTCACCCCTCCACTTT. It yields the protein CASTEDQDYNSPLHF.

The V gene is TRBV27, the J gene TRBJ2-3; D is possibly TRBD2 (5 bases). The V and J ends lost 0 bases and 7 bases respectively, with 14 bases between them. The CDR3 spans 15 residues. Looked up from germline, CDR1 is MNHEY and CDR2 is SMNVEV (reference sequence). Here the CDR3 reads CASSLSSAGGNTQYF. The CDR3 nucleotides are TGTGCCAGCAGTTTATCATCGGCAGGAGGAAATACGCAGTATTTT.

Notes on this clone: Being one base from a much bigger clone, this may be a read error. The V and J genes are TRBV28 and TRBJ2-1; D ambiguous. Germline V gene data show CDR1 as MDHEN and CDR2 as SYDVKM. V was pared by 4 bases and J by 1 base, with 8 bases between. The CDR3 length is 14 residues. The CDR3 DNA reads TGTGCCAGCAGTTCCTACGATTCCTACAATGAGCAGTTCTTC. Translating gives CASSSYDSYNEQFF.

On this clone: A read error may produce the germline difference seen at one junction end. The same CDR3 can be traced to other DNA sequences in this sample. In DNA form, the CDR3 reads TGTGCCAGCAGCCAGTATCGAGGCGCCTACGAACAGTACTTC. Protein product: CASSQYRGAYEQYF. The rearrangement joins TRBV7-3 to TRBJ2-7; D not certain. CDR1 and CDR2 from the germline V gene are SGHTA and FQGTGA. The CDR3 extends over 14 amino acids.

The gene calls are TRBV6-1 and TRBJ1-1; no clear D gene. Germline V CDR1 and CDR2: MNHNS, SASEGT. The CDR3 has 19 residues. Trimming removed 0 bases from V and 3 bases from J, with 23 bases in between. CDR3 sequence reads: CASSEAREAWVKGYTEAFF. In DNA, the CDR3 is TGTGCCAGCAGTGAAGCGCGTGAGGCATGGGTTAAGGGTTACACTGAAGCTTTCTTT.

V and J are TRBV19 and TRBJ1-1; D possibly corresponds to TRBD1 (6 bases). Deletions cut 10 bases from V and 1 base from J, with 22 bases between. This CDR3 spans 16 amino acids. From germline, CDR1 is LNHDA and CDR2 SQIVND (reference sequence). The CDR3, as DNA: TGTGCCAACCTGCGGGACACCAAAGAGGCGAACACTGAAGCTTTCTTT. The encoded protein is CANLRDTKEANTEAFF.

V usage is TRBV30 and J usage is TRBJ2-5; D possibly corresponds to TRBD1 (5 bases). The CDR3 covers 12 residues. Trimming removed 0 bases from V and 4 bases from J, with 6 bases in between. Per the germline V gene, CDR1 is GTSNPN and CDR2 is SVGIG (reference sequence). CDR3 coding DNA: TGTGCCTGGAGTGTAGGGGCAGAGACCCAGTACTTC. Amino acids: CAWSVGAETQYF.

The CDR3 DNA reads as TGTGCCAGCAGTGAATACGAGCAGTACTTC. As protein: CASSEYEQYF. The chain joins TRBV25-1 to TRBJ2-7; D not certain. V was trimmed by 0 bases and J by 6 bases, leaving 0 bases between them. The V gene's germline CDR1 is MGHDK and CDR2 SYGVNS. The CDR3 has 10 amino acids.

The gene calls are TRBV7-2 and TRBJ2-1; 10 bases agree with TRBD2. The CDR3 extends over 16 amino acids. With 3 bases clipped from V and 3 bases from J, the junction kept 5 bases outside the gene matches. Looked up from germline, CDR1 is SGHTA and CDR2 is FQGNSA. The CDR3 loop is CASSLHSSGSYNEQFF. In DNA, the CDR3 is TGTGCCAGCAGCTTGCATTCTAGCGGGAGCTACAATGAGCAGTTCTTC.

The chain recombines TRBV19 with TRBJ1-1; tentative D call: TRBD1 (5 bases). The CDR3 runs to 12 residues. Per the germline V gene, CDR1 is LNHDA and CDR2 is SQIVND (reference sequence). V gave up 5 bases and J gave up 9 bases, with 13 bases separating them. Written as DNA, the CDR3 is TGTGCCAGTAGTTCCTCAGGGTCCCAAGCTTTCTTT. Protein sequence: CASSSSGSQAFF.

V usage is TRBV4-3 and J usage is TRBJ2-1, with 10 nucleotides matching TRBD2. Per the germline V gene, CDR1 is LGHNA and CDR2 is YSLEER. Trimming removed 4 bases from V and 8 bases from J; junction bases left unmatched: 14. The length of the CDR3 is 17 residues. The CDR3 loop reads CASSRTSGISFGDEQFF. The CDR3 nucleotides read TGCGCCAGCAGCCGAACTAGCGGGATAAGTTTCGGAGATGAGCAGTTCTTC.

The CDR3 sequence is CAWSVGSSSREQYF. The CDR3 region has the DNA TGTGCCTGGAGTGTCGGTAGCAGCTCAAGGGAGCAGTACTTC. V usage is TRBV30 and J usage is TRBJ2-7; D unclear. Per germline, CDR1 GTSNPN and CDR2 SVGIG (reference sequence). V lost 0 bases to trimming and J lost 7 bases, with 16 bases between them. The CDR3 has 14 residues.

The chain joins TRBV24-1 to TRBJ1-5, with 10 bases that match TRBD1. This CDR3 spans 14 amino acids. V was clipped by 6 bases and J by 6 bases; unmatched bases: 4. The germline CDR1 and CDR2 sequences are KGHDR and SFDVKD. CDR3 nucleotides: TGTGCCACCAGTAGCGGACAGGGGGTTCAGCCCCAGCATTTT. Protein product: CATSSGQGVQPQHF.

This chain joins TRBV19 and TRBJ2-5; TRBD2 matches 7 bases. Trimming at V came to 3 bases and at J to 4 bases, leaving 11 bases not matched to a gene. In germline, CDR1 is LNHDA, CDR2 SQIVND (reference sequence). This CDR3 is built from 16 residues. CDR3 sequence: CASSIRRAGSGETQYF. CDR3 bases: TGTGCCAGTAGTATCCGAAGAGCGGGAAGCGGAGAGACCCAGTACTTC.